This T cell receptor beta chain is from a study of response to subunit inactivated influenza vaccine. TCRdb itself ran the RT-PCR reads through MiXCR, one entry per CDR3 protein. Of hundreds of thousands of distinct CDR3 sequences detected, 6.5% to 8% appear once; the ten largest clones hold approximately 13%. Germline-derived CDR1 and CDR2 are SGHTA and FQGNSA. The ends were cut back, 4 bases at V and 7 bases at J, with 19 bases in the middle. The CDR3 covers 15 residues. General study results and limits: Only a handful of new T cells, the authors suggested, are recruited with each seasonal influenza vaccination.

Comments on this clonotype: The antigen is undetermined.

This chain connects TRBV7-2 to TRBJ1-2; D is unclear. The TCR was taken from a man in his fifties or sixties who received an inactivated influenza vaccine. The source was PBMCs from blood, collected about 24 months after vaccination. CDR3 sequence: CASSSERVRAFGYTF. DNA for the CDR3: TGTGCCAGCAGCTCGGAGCGGGTTAGGGCCTTTGGCTACACCTTC.